Sequencing of this TCR beta chain was carried out in a study of cytomegalovirus exposure and HLA in healthy donors. Of note for this clone: Its antigen is currently unknown.

The donors belonged to the roughly 110-subject validation cohort, separate from the roughly 650-subject first cohort. Clones were read by immunoSEQ multiplex PCR, and TCRdb kept only the in-frame ones, dropping some. Among some 340,000 clones listed, roughly 87% were seen once. Study results and caveats: Most TCR sequences were uncommon, yet certain public TCRs appeared in many donors.

The source of this sequence is a woman in her twenties or thirties in good health and CMV-seropositive. Sequencing was done on a sample of PBMCs.

The CDR3 coding sequence is TGTGCCAGCAGCCCAGGGCAGGCTAACTATGGCTACACCTTC. Amino acids: CASSPGQANYGYTF. The rearrangement links TRBV7-8 to TRBJ1-2, with D possibly matching TRBD1 (5 bases). This CDR3 spans 14 amino acids. The V and J ends lost 5 bases and 0 bases respectively, with 10 bases between them. Germline CDR1 is SGHVS and CDR2 is FQNEAQ.